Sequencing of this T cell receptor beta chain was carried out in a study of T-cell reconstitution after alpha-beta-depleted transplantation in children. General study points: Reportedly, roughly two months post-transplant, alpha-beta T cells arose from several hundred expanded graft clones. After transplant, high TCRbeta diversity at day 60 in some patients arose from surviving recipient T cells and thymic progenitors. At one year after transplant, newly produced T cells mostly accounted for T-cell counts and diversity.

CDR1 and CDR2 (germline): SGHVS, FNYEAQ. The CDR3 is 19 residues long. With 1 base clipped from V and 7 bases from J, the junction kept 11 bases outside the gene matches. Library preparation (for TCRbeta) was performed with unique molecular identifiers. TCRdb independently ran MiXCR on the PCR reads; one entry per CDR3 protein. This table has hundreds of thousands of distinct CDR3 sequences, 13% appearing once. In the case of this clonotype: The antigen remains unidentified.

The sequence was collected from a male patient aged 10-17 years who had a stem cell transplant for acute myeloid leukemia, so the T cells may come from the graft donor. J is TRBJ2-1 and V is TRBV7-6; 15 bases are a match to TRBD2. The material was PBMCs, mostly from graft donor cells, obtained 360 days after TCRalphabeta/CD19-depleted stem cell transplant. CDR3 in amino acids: CASSLVRTSGRAEGNEQFF. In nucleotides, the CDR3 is TGTGCCAGCAGCTTAGTCAGGACTAGCGGGAGGGCCGAGGGAAATGAGCAGTTCTTC.